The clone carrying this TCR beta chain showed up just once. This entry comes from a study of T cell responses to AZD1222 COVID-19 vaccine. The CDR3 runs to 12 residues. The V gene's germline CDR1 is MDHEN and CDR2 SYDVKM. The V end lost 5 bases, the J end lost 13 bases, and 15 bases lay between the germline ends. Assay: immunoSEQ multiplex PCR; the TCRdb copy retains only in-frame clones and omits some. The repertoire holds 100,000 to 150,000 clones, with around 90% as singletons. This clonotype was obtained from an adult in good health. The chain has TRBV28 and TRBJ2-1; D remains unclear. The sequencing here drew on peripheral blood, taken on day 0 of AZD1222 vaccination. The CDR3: CASSRRTAYQFF. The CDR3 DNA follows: TGTGCCAGCAGTCGCCGGACGGCGTATCAGTTCTTC.